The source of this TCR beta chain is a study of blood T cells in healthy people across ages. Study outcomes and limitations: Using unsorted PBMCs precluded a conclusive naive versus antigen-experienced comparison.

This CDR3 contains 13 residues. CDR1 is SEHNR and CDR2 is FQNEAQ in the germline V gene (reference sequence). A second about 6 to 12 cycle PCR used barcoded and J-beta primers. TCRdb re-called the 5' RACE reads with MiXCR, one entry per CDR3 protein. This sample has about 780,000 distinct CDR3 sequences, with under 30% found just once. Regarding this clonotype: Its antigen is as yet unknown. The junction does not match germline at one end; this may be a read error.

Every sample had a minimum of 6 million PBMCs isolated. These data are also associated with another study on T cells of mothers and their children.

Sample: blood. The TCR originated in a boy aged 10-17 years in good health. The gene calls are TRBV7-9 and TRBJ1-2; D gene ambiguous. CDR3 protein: CASSLGLDYDYTF. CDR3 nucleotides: TGTGCCAGCAGCTTAGGGCTAGACTATGACTACACCTTC.